This T cell receptor (beta chain) was found in a study of blood T cell repertoires in COVID-19. The overall study: The cDNA or gDNA used as material had been derived from T cells, B-cell-depleted T cells, or PBMCs.

The assay was immunoSEQ multiplex PCR, and TCRdb's table has in-frame clones only and misses some. The profile shows a few hundred thousand clones, roughly 84% of them singletons. Those who participated ranged in age from roughly 18 to 89 years and resided in around 22 US areas. In assigning cohorts, the study relied on participant-reported clinical history. V lost 0 bases to trimming and J lost 10 bases, with 16 bases between them. Germline assignment: CDR1 SGDLS and CDR2 YYNGEE. The CDR3 runs to 14 residues. The chain links TRBV9 to TRBJ1-2; D is unresolved. Sequencing was done on a sample of PBMCs or T cells enriched from blood (not recorded which). This receptor was obtained from a young man in a cohort exposed to, infected with or recovered from COVID-19 (not recorded which). The CDR3 nucleotides are TGTGCCAGCAGCGTAGGGACGGGAGCCCTGCCCTACACCTTC. Translated, it gives CASSVGTGALPYTF.